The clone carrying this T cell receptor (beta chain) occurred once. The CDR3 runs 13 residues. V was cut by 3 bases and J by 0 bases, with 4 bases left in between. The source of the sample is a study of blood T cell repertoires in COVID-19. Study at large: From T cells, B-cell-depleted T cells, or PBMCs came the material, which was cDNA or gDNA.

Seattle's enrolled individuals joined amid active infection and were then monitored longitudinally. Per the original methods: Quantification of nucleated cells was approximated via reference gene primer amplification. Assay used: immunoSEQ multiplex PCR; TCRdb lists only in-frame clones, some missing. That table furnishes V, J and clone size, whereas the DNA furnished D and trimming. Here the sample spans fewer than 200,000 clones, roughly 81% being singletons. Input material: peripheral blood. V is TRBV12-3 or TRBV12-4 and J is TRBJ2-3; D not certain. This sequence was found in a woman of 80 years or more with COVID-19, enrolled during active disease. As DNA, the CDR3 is TGTGCCAGCAGTTTGGGCAGCACAGATACGCAGTATTTT. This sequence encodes CASSLGSTDTQYF.